Listed below are T cell receptor beta chains from one sample, sequenced in a study of blood T cell repertoires in COVID-19. Profiled with immunoSEQ multiplex PCR; TCRdb holds only in-frame clones, not every one. Among under 100,000 clones, approximately 90% were seen once, and the ten largest hold 5% to 6.5%. The sequenced sample consisted of peripheral blood. Receptors originate from a middle-aged man with acute or convalescent COVID-19. CDR3s include the opening cysteine and the closing phenylalanine or tryptophan.

J gene	V gene	CDR3 protein
TRBJ1-5	TRBV7-8	CASSLSGQTYSNQPQHF
TRBJ2-7	TRBV4-3	CASSQGTGGTYEQYF
TRBJ2-5	TRBV15	CATSLDGLQETQYF
TRBJ2-3	TRBV2	CASSVLDTASSTDTQYF
TRBJ2-1	TRBV9	CASSVAGFSYNEQFF
TRBJ2-5	TRBV6-6	CASRAGTLKETQYF
TRBJ1-6	TRBV14	CASSLSGNSPLHF
TRBJ2-5	TRBV6-5	CASSYSAGGMETQYF
TRBJ1-3	TRBV3-1/TRBV3-2	CASSQDGLRGKAGNTIYF
TRBJ2-3	TRBV11-3	CASRTSKLAGYRPDTQYF